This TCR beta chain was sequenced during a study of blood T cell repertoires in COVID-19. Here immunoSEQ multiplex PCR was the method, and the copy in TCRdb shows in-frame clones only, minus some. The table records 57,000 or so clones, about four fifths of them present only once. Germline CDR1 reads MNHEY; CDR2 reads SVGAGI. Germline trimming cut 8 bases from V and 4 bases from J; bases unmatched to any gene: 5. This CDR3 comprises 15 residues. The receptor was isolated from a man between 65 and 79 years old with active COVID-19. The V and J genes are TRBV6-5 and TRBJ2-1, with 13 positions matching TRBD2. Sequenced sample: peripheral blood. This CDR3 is CASGLAGVGYNEQFF. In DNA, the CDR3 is TGTGCCAGCGGACTAGCGGGAGTGGGATACAATGAGCAGTTCTTC.